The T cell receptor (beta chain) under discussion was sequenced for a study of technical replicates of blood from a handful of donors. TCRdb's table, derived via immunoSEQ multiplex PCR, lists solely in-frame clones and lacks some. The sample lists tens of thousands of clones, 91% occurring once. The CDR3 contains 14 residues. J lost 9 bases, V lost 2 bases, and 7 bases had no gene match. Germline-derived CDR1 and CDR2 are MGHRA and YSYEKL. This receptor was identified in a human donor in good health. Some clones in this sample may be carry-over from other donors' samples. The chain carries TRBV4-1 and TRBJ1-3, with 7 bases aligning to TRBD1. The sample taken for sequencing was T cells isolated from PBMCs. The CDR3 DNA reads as TGCGCCAGCAGCCAACCGGGACAGTCGGGCACCATATATTTT. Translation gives CASSQPGQSGTIYF.